This entry is about one T cell receptor beta chain. Some clones are missing from TCRdb's copy, which holds only in-frame ones; the method was immunoSEQ multiplex PCR. There are hundreds of thousands of clones in the sample; 87% occur only once, and roughly 0.0087% lies in the top ten. These data belong to a study of shared T cell receptors in the human thymus. Germline CDR1 reads SGHTA; CDR2 reads FQGNSA. CDR3 length: 15 residues. The V and J ends lost 4 bases and 7 bases, in that order; junction bases with no gene match: 8. These same records also appear under a second study, on human thymus T cells. That source notes: Corrective heart surgery yielded resections, and these provided the thymus tissue.

What was sequenced was thymocytes. V and J are TRBV7-2 and TRBJ1-4; 8 nucleotides align to TRBD1. This receptor was taken from a boy less than two years old with a congenital heart defect. The CDR3 nucleotides read TGTGCCAGCAGCTCAACCAGGACAGGGATTGAAAAACTGTTTTTT. This encodes CASSSTRTGIEKLFF.